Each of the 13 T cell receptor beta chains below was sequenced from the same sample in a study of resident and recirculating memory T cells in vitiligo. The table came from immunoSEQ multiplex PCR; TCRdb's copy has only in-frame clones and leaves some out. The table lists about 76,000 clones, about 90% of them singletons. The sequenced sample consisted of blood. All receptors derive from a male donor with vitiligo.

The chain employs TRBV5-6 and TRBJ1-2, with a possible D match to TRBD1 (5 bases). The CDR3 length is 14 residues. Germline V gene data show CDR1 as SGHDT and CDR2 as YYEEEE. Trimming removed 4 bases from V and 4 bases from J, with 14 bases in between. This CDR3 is CASSHLTVVYGYTF. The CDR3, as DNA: TGTGCCAGCAGCCACCTGACAGTCGTCTATGGCTACACCTTC. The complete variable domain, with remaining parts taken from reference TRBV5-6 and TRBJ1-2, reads DAGVTQSPTHLIKTRGQQVTLRCSPKSGHDTVSWYQQALGQGPQFIFQYYEEEERQRGNFPDRFSGHQFPNYSSELNVNALLLGDSALYLCASSHLTVVYGYTFGSGTRLTVV.

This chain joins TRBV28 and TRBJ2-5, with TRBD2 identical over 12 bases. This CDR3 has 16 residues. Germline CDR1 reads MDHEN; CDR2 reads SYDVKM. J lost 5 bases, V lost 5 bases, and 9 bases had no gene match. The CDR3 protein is CASSASTSGSEETQYF. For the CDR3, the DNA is TGTGCCAGCAGTGCCTCGACTAGCGGGAGTGAGGAGACCCAGTACTTC.

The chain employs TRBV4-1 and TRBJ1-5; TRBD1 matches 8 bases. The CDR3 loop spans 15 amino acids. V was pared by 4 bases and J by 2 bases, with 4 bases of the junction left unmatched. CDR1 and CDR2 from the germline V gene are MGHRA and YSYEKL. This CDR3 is CASSPRGLGNQPQHF. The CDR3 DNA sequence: TGCGCCAGCAGCCCCAGGGGGCTCGGCAATCAGCCCCAGCATTTT.

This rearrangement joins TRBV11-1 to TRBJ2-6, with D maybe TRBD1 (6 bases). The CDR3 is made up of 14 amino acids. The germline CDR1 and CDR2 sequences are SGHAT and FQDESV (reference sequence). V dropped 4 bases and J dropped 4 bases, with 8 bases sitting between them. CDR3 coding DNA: TGTGCCAGCAGCTCCCAGGGGGGGGCCAACGTCCTGACTTTC. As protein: CASSSQGGANVLTF.

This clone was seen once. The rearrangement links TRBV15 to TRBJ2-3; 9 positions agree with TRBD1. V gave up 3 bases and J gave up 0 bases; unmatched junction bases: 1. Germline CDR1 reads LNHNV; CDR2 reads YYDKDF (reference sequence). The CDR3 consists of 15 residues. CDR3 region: CATSRGTGSTDTQYF. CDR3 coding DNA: TGTGCCACCAGCAGGGGGACAGGGAGCACAGATACGCAGTATTTT.

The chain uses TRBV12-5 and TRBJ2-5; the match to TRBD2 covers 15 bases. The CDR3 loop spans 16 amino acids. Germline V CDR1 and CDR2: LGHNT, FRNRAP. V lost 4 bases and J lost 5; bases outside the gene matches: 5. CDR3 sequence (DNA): TGTGCTAGTGGTTCAGGACTAGCGGGAGGGTCGGAGACCCAGTACTTC. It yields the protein CASGSGLAGGSETQYF.

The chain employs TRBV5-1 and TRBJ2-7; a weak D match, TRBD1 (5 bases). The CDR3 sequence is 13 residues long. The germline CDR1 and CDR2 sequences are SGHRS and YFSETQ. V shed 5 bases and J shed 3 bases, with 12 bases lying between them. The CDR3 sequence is CASSSYRGYEQYF. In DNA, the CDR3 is TGCGCCAGCAGTTCCTATAGGGGCTACGAGCAGTACTTC.

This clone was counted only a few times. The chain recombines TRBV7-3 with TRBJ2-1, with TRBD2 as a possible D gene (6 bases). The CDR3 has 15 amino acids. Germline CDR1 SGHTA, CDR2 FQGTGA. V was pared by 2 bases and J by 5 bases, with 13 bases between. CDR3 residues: CASSLSPRDNNEQFF. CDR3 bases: TGTGCCAGCAGCTTATCTCCGCGGGATAACAATGAGCAGTTCTTC.

The CDR3 DNA sequence: TGTGCCAGCTCCCCCGGCCGACAGCAAGCCTACGAGCAGTACTTC. Protein product: CASSPGRQQAYEQYF. This chain uses TRBV18 with TRBJ2-7; D might be TRBD1 (5 bases). Trimming shortened V by 6 bases and J by 2 bases, and 17 bases separated the two germline ends. Per the germline V gene, CDR1 is KGHSH and CDR2 is LQKENI. The CDR3 runs 15 residues.

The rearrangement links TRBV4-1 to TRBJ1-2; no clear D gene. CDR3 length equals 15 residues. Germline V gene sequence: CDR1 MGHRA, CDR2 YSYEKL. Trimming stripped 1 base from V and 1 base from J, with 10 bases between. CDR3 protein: CASSQARMVNYGYTF. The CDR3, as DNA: TGCGCCAGCAGCCAAGCCAGGATGGTTAACTATGGCTACACCTTC.

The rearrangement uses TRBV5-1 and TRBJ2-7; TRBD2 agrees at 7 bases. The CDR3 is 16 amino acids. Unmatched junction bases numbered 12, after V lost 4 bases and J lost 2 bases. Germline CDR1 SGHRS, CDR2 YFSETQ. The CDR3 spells CASSPSVGRRAYEQYF. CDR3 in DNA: TGCGCCAGCAGCCCATCGGTCGGGAGGAGGGCCTACGAGCAGTACTTC.

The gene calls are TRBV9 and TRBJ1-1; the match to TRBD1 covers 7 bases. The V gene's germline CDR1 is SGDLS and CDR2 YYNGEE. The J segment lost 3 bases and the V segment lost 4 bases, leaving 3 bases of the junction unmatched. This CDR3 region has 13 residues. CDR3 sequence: CASSSTGYTEAFF. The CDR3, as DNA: TGTGCCAGCAGCTCGACAGGGTACACTGAAGCTTTCTTT.

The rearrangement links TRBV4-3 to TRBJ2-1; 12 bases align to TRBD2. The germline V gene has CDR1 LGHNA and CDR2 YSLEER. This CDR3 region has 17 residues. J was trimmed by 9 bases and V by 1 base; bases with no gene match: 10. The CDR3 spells CASSQGARGTSGREQFF. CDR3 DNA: TGCGCCAGCAGCCAAGGGGCTCGAGGGACTAGCGGGCGTGAGCAGTTCTTC.